There are a few counts of the clone carrying this T cell receptor beta chain. This record comes from a study of beta chain features in type 1 diabetes. Investigators reverse transcribed all isolated RNA, so they sequenced expressed TCRB transcripts. TCRdb keeps only in-frame clones here, not all; method: immunoSEQ multiplex PCR. The sample includes some 330,000 clones, roughly 11% of them seen just once. The CDR3 has 19 amino acids. The V segment lost 0 bases and the J segment 1 base; nucleotides outside the gene matches: 9. Germline values: CDR1 SGDLS, CDR2 YYNGEE. This rearrangement joins TRBV9 to TRBJ2-3; TRBD2 matches at 12 bases. The sample comprised naive CD4+ T cells from blood. This TCR derives from a woman in her twenties or thirties in good health. This chain's CDR3 is CASSVGLAGDSWGTDTQYF. The DNA for the CDR3 is TGTGCCAGCAGCGTAGGACTAGCGGGAGATTCGTGGGGCACAGATACGCAGTATTTT.